This T cell receptor (beta chain) came from a study of blood T cell repertoires in COVID-19. Study information: Nucleic acid was either cDNA or gDNA, and it came from T cells, B-cell-depleted T cells, or PBMCs.

In the study's own analysis: It was from reference gene primer amplification that nucleated cell counts were estimated. Assay used: immunoSEQ multiplex PCR; TCRdb lists only in-frame clones, some missing. The V and J calls and the clone size are those of that table, but D and trimming were determined from the DNA. The data show about 180,000 clones, about 85% seen once. The receptor was derived from a young woman with active or convalescent COVID-19. Sequences were obtained from peripheral blood.

The CDR3 reads CASRTGEIFSPLHF. CDR3 DNA: TGTGCCAGCAGGACAGGGGAAATTTTTTCACCCCTCCACTTT. The chain joins TRBV27 to TRBJ1-6, with 8 bases matching TRBD1. CDR1 is MNHEY, CDR2 SMNVEV, per germline (reference sequence). V lost 6 bases to trimming and J lost 9 bases; unmatched junction nucleotides: 7. CDR3 length equals 14 residues.